The sequence of this T cell receptor (beta chain) was determined in a study of Ad26.COV2.S vaccination and SARS-CoV-2 variants. Study-wide results and caveats: The study found higher spike-specific TCR breadth in vaccine than placebo recipients.

Treatment denoted: about 20 received Ad26.COV2.S at low or high dose, single or two shots; 5 received placebo; per-sample allocation not given. Samples came from day 63 after the first vaccine or placebo injection. In Boston, an adult donor aged 18-55 years took part. Generated by immunoSEQ multiplex PCR, the TCRdb table keeps only in-frame clones and is missing some. The sample lists about 350,000 clones, 86% occurring once. Concerning this clone itself: Its antigen is still unknown.

CDR3 length: 14 residues. Germline CDR1 and CDR2: MDHEN and SYDVKM. The V segment lost 4 bases and the J segment 4 bases; nucleotides outside the gene matches: 6. The chain uses TRBV28 and TRBJ1-2; TRBD1 agrees at 7 bases. The TCR was taken from a person aged 18-65 years who received the Ad26.COV2.S COVID-19 vaccine or a placebo. The sample here was peripheral blood, taken in a trial of Ad26.COV2.S vaccine versus placebo. CDR3 residues: CASSSPTGLYGYTF. The CDR3 DNA reads TGTGCCAGCAGTTCCCCGACAGGGCTCTATGGCTACACCTTC.